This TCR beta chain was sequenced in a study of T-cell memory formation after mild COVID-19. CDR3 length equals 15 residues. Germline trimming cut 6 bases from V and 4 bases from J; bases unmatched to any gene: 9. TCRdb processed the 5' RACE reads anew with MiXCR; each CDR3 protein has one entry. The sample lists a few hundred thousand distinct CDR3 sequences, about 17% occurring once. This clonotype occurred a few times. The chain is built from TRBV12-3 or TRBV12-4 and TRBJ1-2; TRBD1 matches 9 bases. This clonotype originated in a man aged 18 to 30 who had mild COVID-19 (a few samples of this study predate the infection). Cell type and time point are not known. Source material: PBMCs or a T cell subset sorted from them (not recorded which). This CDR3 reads CASRVTGGSFYGYTF. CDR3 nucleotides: TGTGCCAGCAGGGTTACAGGGGGCTCTTTCTATGGCTACACCTTC.